What follows is one TCR beta chain and its context. Authors' data handling: Amplifying reference gene primers gave estimates of nucleated cell counts. TCRdb keeps only in-frame clones here, not all; method: immunoSEQ multiplex PCR. V and J calls and clone size follow that table, whereas D and trimming were derived from the DNA. Seen here are roughly 120,000 clones, around nine tenths observed once, and the top ten hold roughly 0.94%. Germline V gives CDR1 KGHSH, CDR2 LQKENI. Deletions cut 2 bases from V and 0 bases from J, with 8 bases between. The CDR3 has 15 amino acids. The entry originates in a study of blood T cell repertoires in COVID-19. Study details: The samples span acute and convalescent COVID-19 from the United States, Italy and Spain.

J is TRBJ1-5 and V is TRBV18, with D tentatively TRBD1 (5 bases). The sample was peripheral blood. The sequence came from a woman aged 45-65 years with active or convalescent COVID-19. The CDR3 DNA reads as TGTGCCAGCTCACCATATCAGGGTAGCAATCAGCCCCAGCATTTT. Protein sequence: CASSPYQGSNQPQHF.